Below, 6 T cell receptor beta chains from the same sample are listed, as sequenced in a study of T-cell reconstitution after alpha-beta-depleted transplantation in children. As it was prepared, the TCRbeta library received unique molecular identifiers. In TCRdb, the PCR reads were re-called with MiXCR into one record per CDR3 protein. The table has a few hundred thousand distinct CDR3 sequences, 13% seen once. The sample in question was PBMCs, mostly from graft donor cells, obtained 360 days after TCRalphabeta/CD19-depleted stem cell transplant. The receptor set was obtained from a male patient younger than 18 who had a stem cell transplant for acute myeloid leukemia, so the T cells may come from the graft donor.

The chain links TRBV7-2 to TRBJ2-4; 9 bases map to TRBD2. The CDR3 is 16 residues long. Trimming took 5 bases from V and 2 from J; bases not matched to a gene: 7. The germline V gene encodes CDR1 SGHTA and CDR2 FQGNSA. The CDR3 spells CASSLRTSVTKNIQYF. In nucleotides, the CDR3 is TGTGCCAGCAGCCTCCGGACTAGCGTGACCAAAAACATTCAGTACTTC.

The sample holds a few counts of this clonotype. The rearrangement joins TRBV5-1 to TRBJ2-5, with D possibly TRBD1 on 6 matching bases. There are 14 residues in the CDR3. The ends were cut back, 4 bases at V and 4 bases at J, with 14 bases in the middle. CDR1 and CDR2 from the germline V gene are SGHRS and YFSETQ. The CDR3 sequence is CASSAPRGSETQYF. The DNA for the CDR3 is TGCGCCAGCAGCGCCCCCAGGGGCTCAGAGACCCAGTACTTC.

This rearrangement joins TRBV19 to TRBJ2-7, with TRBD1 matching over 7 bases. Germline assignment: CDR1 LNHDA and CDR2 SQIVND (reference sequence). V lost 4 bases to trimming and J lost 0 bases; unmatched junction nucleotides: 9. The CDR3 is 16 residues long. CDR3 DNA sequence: TGTGCCAGTAGTAGAGGGACAGTTATGACCTCCTACGAGCAGTACTTC. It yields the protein CASSRGTVMTSYEQYF.

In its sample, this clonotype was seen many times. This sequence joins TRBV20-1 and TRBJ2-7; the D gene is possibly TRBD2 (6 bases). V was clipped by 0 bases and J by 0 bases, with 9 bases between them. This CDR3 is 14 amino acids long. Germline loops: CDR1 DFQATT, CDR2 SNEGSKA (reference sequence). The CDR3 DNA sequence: TGCAGTGCTAGAGATGGGCGGGGCTCCTACGAGCAGTACTTC. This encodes CSARDGRGSYEQYF.

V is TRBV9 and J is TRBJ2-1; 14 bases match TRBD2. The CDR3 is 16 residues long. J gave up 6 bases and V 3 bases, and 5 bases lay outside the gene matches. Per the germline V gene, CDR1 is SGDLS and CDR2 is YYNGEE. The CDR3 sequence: CASSATGLAGVNEQFF. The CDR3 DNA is TGTGCCAGCAGCGCGACGGGACTAGCGGGAGTCAATGAGCAGTTCTTC.

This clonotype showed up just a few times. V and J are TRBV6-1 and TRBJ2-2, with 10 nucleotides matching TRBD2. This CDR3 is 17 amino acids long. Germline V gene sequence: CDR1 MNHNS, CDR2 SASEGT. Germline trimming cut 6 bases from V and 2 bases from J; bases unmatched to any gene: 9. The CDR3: CASSTGGTSANTGELFF. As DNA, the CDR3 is TGTGCCAGCAGCACCGGTGGGACTAGCGCAAACACCGGGGAGCTGTTTTTT.